These 20 T cell receptor beta chains share one sample of origin, sequenced in a study of T cell responses to AZD1222 COVID-19 vaccine. Generated by immunoSEQ multiplex PCR, the TCRdb table keeps only in-frame clones and is missing some. This repertoire shows some 73,000 clones, 89% found once; its top ten account for about 9%. Sample: peripheral blood, taken 28 days after the second AZD1222 dose. Receptor source: an adult who received the AZD1222 COVID-19 vaccine.

Here the CDR3 reads CASSLSPRGLSTDTQYF. In nucleotides, the CDR3 is TGTGCCAGCAGCTTAAGTCCCAGGGGACTATCCACAGATACGCAGTATTTT. V and J are TRBV7-2 and TRBJ2-3; tentative D call: TRBD2 (7 bases). Between the trimmed V and J ends, which lost 2 bases and 2 bases, there was a span of 17 bases. The CDR3 is 17 residues long. Per germline, CDR1 SGHTA and CDR2 FQGNSA.

This clone was recorded only once. CDR3 sequence: CASSPPGRATEAFF. The CDR3 coding sequence is TGTGCCAGCAGTCCCCCAGGGAGAGCCACTGAAGCTTTCTTT. The chain is built from TRBV28 and TRBJ1-1; D is perhaps TRBD1 (5 bases). Germline CDR1 MDHEN, CDR2 SYDVKM. The V and J ends lost 5 bases and 4 bases respectively, with 14 bases between them. The CDR3 runs 14 residues.

For the CDR3, the DNA is TGTGCCAGCAGCCAAGCGAGTCGGAACAATCAGCCCCAGCATTTT. This gives the protein CASSQASRNNQPQHF. The chain recombines TRBV3-1 (or the pseudogene TRBV3-2) with TRBJ1-5; D gene unclear. Per the germline V gene, CDR1 is LGHDT and CDR2 is YNNKEL (reference sequence). This CDR3 is built from 15 residues. Trimming removed 1 base from V and 3 bases from J, with 10 bases in between.

The chain has TRBV3-1 (or the pseudogene TRBV3-2) and TRBJ2-2; 10 bases line up with TRBD2. Germline V gene lookup returns CDR1 LGHDT and CDR2 YNNKEL (reference sequence). The V segment lost 1 base and the J segment 3 bases; nucleotides outside the gene matches: 2. The CDR3 is 16 residues long. CDR3 sequence: CASSQGLAGYTGELFF. CDR3 bases: TGTGCCAGCAGCCAAGGACTAGCGGGCTACACCGGGGAGCTGTTTTTT.

The chain joins TRBV5-1 to TRBJ2-1; TRBD2 matches 12 bases. The CDR3 runs to 17 residues. Looked up from germline, CDR1 is SGHRS and CDR2 is YFSETQ. V lost 3 bases to trimming and J lost 0 bases; unmatched junction nucleotides: 4. CDR3 sequence reads: CASSSSTSGSSYNEQFF. CDR3 coding DNA: TGCGCCAGCAGCTCGTCGACTAGCGGGAGCTCCTACAATGAGCAGTTCTTC. The full variable domain, rest sourced from reference TRBV5-1 and TRBJ2-1, is KAGVTQTPRYLIKTRGQQVTLSCSPISGHRSVSWYQQTPGQGLQFLFEYFSETQRNKGNFPGRFSGRQFSNSRSEMNVSTLELGDSALYLCASSSSTSGSSYNEQFFGPGTRLTVL.

The V and J genes are TRBV9 and TRBJ2-1; D is possibly TRBD2 (6 bases). Deletions cut 2 bases from V and 9 bases from J, with 18 bases between. The V gene's germline CDR1 is SGDLS and CDR2 YYNGEE. This CDR3 is 15 amino acids long. CDR3 DNA sequence: TGTGCCAGCAGCGTTCGATCCGGGAGAGAGGGTGAGCAGTTCTTC. It specifies CASSVRSGREGEQFF.

V gene TRBV4-1 combines with J gene TRBJ2-6, with unresolved D. Trimming removed 4 bases at V and 5 bases at J, with 6 bases between. Germline CDR1 and CDR2: MGHRA and YSYEKL. This CDR3 has 13 amino acids. The DNA for the CDR3 is TGCGCCAGCAGCCCATTCTGGGCCAACGTCCTGACTTTC. Translation gives CASSPFWANVLTF.

This chain uses TRBV27 with TRBJ2-1; D uncertain. The CDR3 is 16 residues long. The V gene lost 5 bases and the J gene lost 2 bases, with 16 bases spanning the gap. Germline CDR1 is MNHEY and CDR2 is SMNVEV (reference sequence). The DNA for the CDR3 is TGTGCCAGCAGTAGACGCTCTAGAGAACCCTACAATGAGCAGTTCTTC. This gives the protein CASSRRSREPYNEQFF.

The V call is TRBV5-4, the J call TRBJ2-1, with D perhaps TRBD2 (6 bases). This CDR3 has 13 residues. Trimming removed 2 bases from V and 5 bases from J, with 8 bases in between. Germline lookup yields CDR1 SGHNT and CDR2 YYREEE (reference sequence). Here the CDR3 reads CASSFGTDNEQFF. CDR3 DNA sequence: TGTGCCAGCAGCTTCGGGACTGACAATGAGCAGTTCTTC.

This clone was observed a few times. The chain recombines TRBV28 with TRBJ1-3; D uncertain. The CDR3 spans 14 residues. Trimming removed 3 bases at V and 3 bases at J, with 9 bases between. Looked up from germline, CDR1 is MDHEN and CDR2 is SYDVKM. CDR3 bases: TGTGCCAGCAGTTTTCGTGTAATTGGAAACACCATATATTTT. As protein: CASSFRVIGNTIYF.

Notes on this clone: Within the sample, other DNA sequences also encode this same CDR3. This rearrangement joins TRBV5-1 to TRBJ1-2; no definite D call. The germline V gene encodes CDR1 SGHRS and CDR2 YFSETQ. The CDR3 consists of 12 residues. V shed 0 bases and J shed 5 bases, with 5 bases lying between them. The CDR3: CASSLAGYGYTF. The CDR3 coding sequence is TGCGCCAGCAGCTTGGCCGGTTATGGCTACACCTTC.

The chain recombines TRBV10-3 with TRBJ2-7; possibly TRBD2 for D (6 bases). Trimming took off 10 bases at V and 7 bases at J, with 20 bases between the two ends. Germline lookup yields CDR1 ENHRY and CDR2 SYGVKD. The CDR3 has 13 amino acids. CDR3 in DNA: TGTGCCACCTCCTTATCCGGGCGGGGAGAGCAGTACGTC. It specifies CATSLSGRGEQYV.

This chain connects TRBV10-2 to TRBJ1-2; the match to TRBD1 covers 10 bases. This CDR3 is built from 14 residues. V dropped 7 bases and J dropped 3; count of bases not matched to a gene: 5. CDR1 and CDR2 from the germline V gene are WSHSY and SAAADI. The CDR3 reads CASKRTGGDYGYTF. CDR3 bases: TGCGCCAGCAAACGGACAGGGGGAGACTATGGCTACACCTTC.

This chain joins TRBV12-5 and TRBJ1-1; tentatively, D is TRBD1 (5 bases). Deletions cut 3 bases from V and 3 bases from J, with 8 bases between. The CDR3 has 13 amino acids. Germline V gives CDR1 LGHNT, CDR2 FRNRAP. The CDR3 protein is CASGFSGYTEAFF. CDR3 nucleotide sequence: TGTGCTAGTGGTTTCTCAGGGTACACTGAAGCTTTCTTT.

CDR3 amino acids: CASSRAGGPSYNEQFF. CDR3 bases: TGTGCCAGCAGCCGGGCGGGGGGGCCCTCCTACAATGAGCAGTTCTTC. The chain recombines TRBV4-2 with TRBJ2-1; 9 nucleotides agree with TRBD2. The CDR3 totals 16 residues. Germline-derived CDR1 and CDR2 are LGHNA and YNFKEQ. V lost 4 bases to trimming and J lost 0 bases; unmatched junction nucleotides: 4.

V usage is TRBV4-2 and J usage is TRBJ1-6, with 7 bases that match TRBD1. In germline, CDR1 is LGHNA, CDR2 YNFKEQ. V gave up 4 bases and J gave up 0 bases; unmatched junction bases: 0. There are 15 residues in the CDR3. In DNA, the CDR3 is TGTGCCAGCAGCCCAGGGGGCTCCTATAATTCACCCCTCCACTTT. Translating gives CASSPGGSYNSPLHF.

This chain joins TRBV4-2 and TRBJ2-5; a possible D gene is TRBD1 (5 bases). V was clipped by 1 base and J by 1 base, with 10 bases between them. This CDR3 comprises 15 residues. CDR1 is LGHNA and CDR2 is YNFKEQ in the germline V gene. CDR3 amino acids: CASSQVSDSQETQYF. In DNA, the CDR3 is TGTGCCAGCAGCCAAGTCTCTGACAGCCAAGAGACCCAGTACTTC.

This sequence joins TRBV21-1 and TRBJ2-7; TRBD2 is the table's D call, not checked against the DNA. TRBV21-1 is described as a pseudogene. The CDR3 covers 10 residues. CDR3 loop: CASSPKFPLV. CDR3 bases: TGTGCCAGCAGCCCCAAGTTTCCTCTAGTC.

CDR3 nucleotides: TGTGCCACCAGCGATCCGAGTCTTTACACAGATACGCAGTATTTT. Translation: CATSDPSLYTDTQYF. The chain carries TRBV15 and TRBJ2-3; D is unresolved. Trimming took off 5 bases at V and 2 bases at J, with 14 bases between the two ends. Germline V lookup: CDR1 LNHNV, CDR2 YYDKDF (reference sequence). The CDR3 is 15 amino acids.

This clone is a singleton in its sample. V gene TRBV7-9 combines with J gene TRBJ2-7; unclear D gene. The germline gives CDR1 SEHNR, CDR2 FQNEAQ (reference sequence). This CDR3 comprises 12 residues. The V end was cut by 3 bases, the J end by 0 bases, with 3 bases between. DNA for the CDR3: TGTGCCAGCAGCTTCGTCTCCTACGAGCAGTACTTC. Protein: CASSFVSYEQYF.